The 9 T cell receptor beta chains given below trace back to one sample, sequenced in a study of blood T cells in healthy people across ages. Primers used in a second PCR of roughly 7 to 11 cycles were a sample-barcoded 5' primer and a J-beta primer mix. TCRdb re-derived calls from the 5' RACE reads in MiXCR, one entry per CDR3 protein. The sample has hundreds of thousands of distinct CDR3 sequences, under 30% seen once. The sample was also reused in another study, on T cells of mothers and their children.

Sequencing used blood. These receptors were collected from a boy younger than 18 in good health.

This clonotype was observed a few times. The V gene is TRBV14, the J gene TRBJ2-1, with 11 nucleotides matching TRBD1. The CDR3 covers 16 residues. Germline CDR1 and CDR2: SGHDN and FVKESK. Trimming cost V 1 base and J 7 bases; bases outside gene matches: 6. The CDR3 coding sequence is TGTGCCAGCAGCCAAGCCGGGACAGGGGGTTCAAATGAGCAGTTCTTC. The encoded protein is CASSQAGTGGSNEQFF. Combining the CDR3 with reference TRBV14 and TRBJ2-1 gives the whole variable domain EAGVTQFPSHSVIEKGQTVTLRCDPISGHDNLYWYRRVMGKEIKFLLHFVKESKQDESGMPNNRFLAERTGGTYSTLKVQPAELEDSGVYFCASSQAGTGGSNEQFFGPGTRLTVL.

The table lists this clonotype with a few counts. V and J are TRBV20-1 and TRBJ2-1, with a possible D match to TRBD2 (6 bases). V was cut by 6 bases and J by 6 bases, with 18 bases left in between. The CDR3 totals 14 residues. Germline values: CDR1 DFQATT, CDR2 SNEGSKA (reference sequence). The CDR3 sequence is CSAFLKLALNEQFF. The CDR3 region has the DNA TGCAGTGCCTTTTTAAAACTAGCCCTCAATGAGCAGTTCTTC.

The CDR3 reads CASSSGRTGSYEQYF. The CDR3 nucleotides are TGTGCCAGCAGTTCTGGACGGACGGGCTCCTACGAGCAGTACTTC. The rearrangement links TRBV28 to TRBJ2-7, with unresolved D. Deletions cut 4 bases from V and 0 bases from J, with 13 bases between. The germline gives CDR1 MDHEN, CDR2 SYDVKM. The CDR3 covers 15 residues.

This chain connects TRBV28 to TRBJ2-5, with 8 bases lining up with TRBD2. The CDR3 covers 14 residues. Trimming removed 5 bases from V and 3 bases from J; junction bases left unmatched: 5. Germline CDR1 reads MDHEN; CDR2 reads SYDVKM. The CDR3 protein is CASSPSGREETQYF. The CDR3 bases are TGTGCCAGCAGTCCCTCCGGGAGGGAAGAGACCCAGTACTTC.

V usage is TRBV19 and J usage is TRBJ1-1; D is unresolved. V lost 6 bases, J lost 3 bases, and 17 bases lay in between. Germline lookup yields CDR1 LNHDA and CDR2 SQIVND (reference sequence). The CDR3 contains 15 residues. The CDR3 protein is CASRDLTEMHTEAFF. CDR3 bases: TGTGCCAGTAGAGACTTAACAGAGATGCACACTGAAGCTTTCTTT.

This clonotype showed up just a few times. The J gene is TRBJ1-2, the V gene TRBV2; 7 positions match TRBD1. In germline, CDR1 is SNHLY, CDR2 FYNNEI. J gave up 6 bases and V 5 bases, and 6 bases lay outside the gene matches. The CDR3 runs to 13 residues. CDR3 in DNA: TGTGCCAGCAGTTTGGGACAGTCGGATGGCTACACCTTC. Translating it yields CASSLGQSDGYTF.

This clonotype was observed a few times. CDR3 in DNA: TGCGCCAGCAGCTTGCAGGGCTATACATACAATGAGCAGTTCTTC. This encodes CASSLQGYTYNEQFF. The J gene is TRBJ2-1, the V gene TRBV5-1, with D maybe TRBD1 (5 bases). Per germline, CDR1 SGHRS and CDR2 YFSETQ. The V end lost 1 base, the J end lost 4 bases, and 12 bases lay between the germline ends. The CDR3 has 15 amino acids.

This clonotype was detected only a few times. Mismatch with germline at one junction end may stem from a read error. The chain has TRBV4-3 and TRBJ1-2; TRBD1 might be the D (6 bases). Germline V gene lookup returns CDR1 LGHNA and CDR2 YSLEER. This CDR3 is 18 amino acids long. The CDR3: CANSQGTQSHGANYGYTF. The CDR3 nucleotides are TGCGCCAACAGCCAAGGGACACAATCCCACGGAGCTAACTATGGCTACACCTTC.

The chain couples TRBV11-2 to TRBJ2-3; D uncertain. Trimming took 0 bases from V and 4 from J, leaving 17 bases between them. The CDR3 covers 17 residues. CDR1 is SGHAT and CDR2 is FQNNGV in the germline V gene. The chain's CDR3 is CASSLDSWREDPDTQYF. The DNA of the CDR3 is TGTGCCAGCAGCTTAGATAGTTGGAGAGAAGATCCAGATACGCAGTATTTT. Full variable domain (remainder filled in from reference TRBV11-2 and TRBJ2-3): EAGVAQSPRYKIIEKRQSVAFWCNPISGHATLYWYQQILGQGPKLLIQFQNNGVVDDSQLPKDRFSAERLKGVDSTLKIQPAKLEDSAVYLCASSLDSWREDPDTQYFGPGTRLTVL.